This T cell receptor (beta chain) was captured by sequencing in a study of T cell responses to AZD1222 COVID-19 vaccine. Broader study findings: Mostly white British, mostly female donors; authors suggested clonal diversity may be underestimated. Just six AZD1222 recipients tested seropositive at baseline. Reportedly, nearly half the spike-specific TCRs target unmutated variant regions. Dominant CD4 TCR responses targeted spike regions 160-218 and 743-854.

Germline values: CDR1 MDHEN, CDR2 SYDVKM. Trimming cost V 6 bases and J 0 bases; bases outside gene matches: 4. The CDR3 has 15 residues. TCRdb's copy holds only in-frame clones and misses some; the assay was immunoSEQ multiplex PCR. Here the sample spans 90,000 to 120,000 clones, about 82% being singletons. This clone occurred a few times. What it recognizes is unknown. The chain is built from TRBV28 and TRBJ1-3; 8 bases are shared with TRBD1. This TCR was sampled from an adult in good health. This specimen was peripheral blood, taken on day 0 of AZD1222 vaccination. DNA of the CDR3: TGTGCCAGCAGGGGGGACAGGCTCTCTGGAAACACCATATATTTT. It codes for CASRGDRLSGNTIYF.